Each of the 27 T cell receptor beta chains below was sequenced from the same sample in a study of blood T cell repertoires in COVID-19. Generated by immunoSEQ multiplex PCR, the TCRdb table keeps only in-frame clones and is missing some. The repertoire holds under 200,000 clones, with over 75% as singletons. The sequencing sample was made of PBMCs or T cells enriched from blood (not recorded which). These receptors were taken from a woman aged 18 to 35 who had recovered from COVID-19.

The rearrangement uses TRBV6-5 and TRBJ2-7; the D gene is possibly TRBD2 (5 bases). The CDR3 is made up of 12 amino acids. Trimming removed 6 bases at V and 4 bases at J, with 10 bases between. In germline, CDR1 is MNHEY, CDR2 SVGAGI. The CDR3 loop reads CASSMGVYEQYF. CDR3 nucleotide sequence: TGTGCCAGCAGCATGGGAGTATACGAGCAGTACTTC.

This clone was observed once. This chain connects TRBV7-2 to TRBJ2-5; TRBD1 aligns across 9 bases. The CDR3 spans 16 residues. Germline V gene sequence: CDR1 SGHTA, CDR2 FQGNSA. Germline trimming cut 6 bases from V and 5 bases from J; bases unmatched to any gene: 13. CDR3 loop: CASRRNTGGAGETQYF. DNA for the CDR3: TGTGCCAGCAGGCGAAATACAGGGGGCGCAGGGGAGACCCAGTACTTC.

This chain joins TRBV7-9 and TRBJ2-7; 8 bases are shared with TRBD2. Trimming cost V 2 bases and J 6 bases; bases outside gene matches: 6. This CDR3 contains 14 residues. Per germline, CDR1 SEHNR and CDR2 FQNEAQ (reference sequence). CDR3 protein: CASSLPREGPEQYF. The CDR3 region has the DNA TGTGCCAGCAGCTTACCACGGGAGGGCCCCGAGCAGTACTTC.

The J gene is TRBJ2-2, the V gene TRBV4-3, with D possibly TRBD1 on 6 matching bases. Germline values: CDR1 LGHNA, CDR2 YSLEER. This CDR3 contains 14 residues. V was clipped by 5 bases and J by 4 bases, with 11 bases between them. CDR3 nucleotide sequence: TGCGCCAGCAGCTCTTTAGGGGGCACCGGGGAGCTGTTTTTT. Protein: CASSSLGGTGELFF.

The chain carries TRBV28 and TRBJ2-2, with D possibly TRBD2 on 6 matching bases. V was clipped by 1 base and J by 6 bases, with 12 bases between them. CDR1 is MDHEN, CDR2 SYDVKM, per germline. This CDR3 is 15 amino acids long. CDR3 loop: CASSLSLGSAGELFF. CDR3 nucleotide sequence: TGTGCCAGCAGTTTATCTCTCGGGAGCGCCGGGGAGCTGTTTTTT.

V and J are TRBV7-3 and TRBJ2-2; 10 bases fit TRBD2. The germline gives CDR1 SGHTA, CDR2 FQGTGA. The V gene end was trimmed by 4 bases and the J gene end by 3 bases; junction bases not matched to a gene: 11. This CDR3 is built from 18 residues. The CDR3 protein is CASSSTKLAGRHTGELFF. Here the CDR3 DNA reads TGTGCCAGCAGCTCAACGAAACTAGCGGGAAGACACACCGGGGAGCTGTTTTTT. Supplemented by reference TRBV7-3 and TRBJ2-2, the full variable domain reads GAGVSQTPSNKVTEKGKYVELRCDPISGHTALYWYRQSLGQGPEFLIYFQGTGAADDSGLPNDRFFAVRPEGSVSTLKIQRTERGDSAVYLCASSSTKLAGRHTGELFFGEGSRLTVL.

The genes are TRBV11-2 and TRBJ2-5, with TRBD2 identical over 10 bases. Losses at the gene ends were 0 bases for V and 2 bases for J; bases not matched to a gene: 12. CDR3 size: 19 residues. Germline V gene data show CDR1 as SGHAT and CDR2 as FQNNGV. The CDR3 DNA sequence: TGTGCCAGCAGCTTAGATGGTCTAGCGGGAGCCGGTTGGCAAGAGACCCAGTACTTC. Translated, it gives CASSLDGLAGAGWQETQYF.

This rearrangement joins TRBV28 to TRBJ2-1; D is unresolved. Trimming stripped 6 bases from V and 0 bases from J, with 12 bases between. CDR1 MDHEN and CDR2 SYDVKM come from the germline V gene. The CDR3 is 15 amino acids. DNA for the CDR3: TGTGCCAGCAGCCCTCTCTACGACTCCTACAATGAGCAGTTCTTC. Translating gives CASSPLYDSYNEQFF.

The CDR3: CASSPGTGITNEKLFF. CDR3 bases: TGTGCCAGCAGCCCGGGGACAGGTATAACTAATGAAAAACTGTTTTTT. This chain uses TRBV5-6 with TRBJ1-4; 8 positions agree with TRBD1. Germline values: CDR1 SGHDT, CDR2 YYEEEE. V shed 4 bases and J 1 base; nucleotides not matched to a gene: 6. The CDR3 length is 16 residues.

The chain combines TRBV15 with TRBJ1-6; D not certain. Trimming took off 1 base at V and 0 bases at J, with 16 bases between the two ends. The CDR3 loop spans 19 amino acids. Germline CDR1 is LNHNV and CDR2 is YYDKDF (reference sequence). CDR3 nucleotides: TGTGCCACCAGCAGAGGGGCGGGATCTAAGGGCTCCTATAATTCACCCCTCCACTTT. The encoded protein is CATSRGAGSKGSYNSPLHF.

A note on this clone: Other nucleotide sequences in the sample specify the same CDR3. The genes are TRBV18 and TRBJ2-3; D is uncertain. With 3 bases removed from V and 0 bases from J, the gap between germline ends came to 4 bases. This CDR3 has 13 residues. CDR1 and CDR2 (germline): KGHSH, LQKENI. The CDR3 sequence is CASSPTSTDTQYF. DNA for the CDR3: TGTGCCAGCTCACCCACTAGCACAGATACGCAGTATTTT.

This chain connects TRBV7-9 to TRBJ2-7; 9 bases are shared with TRBD1. J gave up 4 bases and V 0 bases, and 4 bases lay outside the gene matches. Germline loops: CDR1 SEHNR, CDR2 FQNEAQ (reference sequence). The CDR3 has 15 residues. The CDR3 reads CASSLATGGLYEQYF. CDR3 bases: TGTGCCAGCAGCTTAGCGACAGGGGGACTTTACGAGCAGTACTTC. Based on the CDR3 plus reference TRBV7-9 and TRBJ2-7, the full variable domain is DTGVSQNPRHKITKRGQNVTFRCDPISEHNRLYWYRQTLGQGPEFLTYFQNEAQLEKSRLLSDRFSAERPKGSFSTLEIQRTEQGDSAMYLCASSLATGGLYEQYFGPGTRLTVT.

The gene calls are TRBV6-1 and TRBJ2-7, with 8 nucleotides matching TRBD2. The J segment lost 7 bases and the V segment lost 3 bases, leaving 11 bases of the junction unmatched. Germline CDR1 and CDR2: MNHNS and SASEGT. CDR3 length: 15 amino acids. The CDR3 nucleotides read TGTGCCAGCAGTGAGGCCGGACTAGCCCGCGGGGAGCAGTACTTC. Protein: CASSEAGLARGEQYF.

V and J are TRBV21-1 and TRBJ1-5. TRBV21-1 is given as a pseudogene. This CDR3 has 15 residues. CDR3: CASSKSARGNQPQHF. In nucleotides, the CDR3 is TGTGCCAGCAGCAAAAGCGCGAGGGGCAATCAGCCCCAGCATTTT.

The gene calls are TRBV5-6 and TRBJ2-3; TRBD2 matches 7 bases. CDR1 and CDR2 (germline): SGHDT, YYEEEE. V shed 4 bases and J 3 bases; nucleotides not matched to a gene: 8. The CDR3 covers 15 residues. The DNA for the CDR3 is TGTGCCAGCAGCCTCCGGACTAGGTTGACAGATACGCAGTATTTT. The encoded protein is CASSLRTRLTDTQYF.

The rearrangement links TRBV11-3 to TRBJ2-5; possible D gene TRBD2, 6 bases. V dropped 0 bases and J dropped 5 bases, with 13 bases sitting between them. The CDR3 length is 15 residues. The germline V gene has CDR1 SGHNT and CDR2 YENEEA. Here the CDR3 reads CASSLDPGSIETQYF. The DNA for the CDR3 is TGTGCCAGCAGCTTAGACCCCGGGAGTATTGAGACCCAGTACTTC.

V gene TRBV30 combines with J gene TRBJ1-1, with D maybe TRBD1 (5 bases). Trimming stripped 2 bases from V and 8 bases from J, with 12 bases between. The length of the CDR3 is 12 residues. Germline lookup yields CDR1 GTSNPN and CDR2 SVGIG (reference sequence). The CDR3 nucleotides are TGTGCCTGGAGTATGTTAGGGGAAGAAGCTTTCTTT. Its protein product is CAWSMLGEEAFF.

CDR3 residues: CASSILGTGGETQYF. Here the CDR3 DNA reads TGTGCCAGTAGTATATTGGGTACAGGGGGGGAGACCCAGTACTTC. V and J are TRBV19 and TRBJ2-5; 8 positions match TRBD1. From germline, CDR1 is LNHDA and CDR2 SQIVND (reference sequence). The CDR3 has 15 amino acids. The V segment lost 2 bases and the J segment 5 bases; nucleotides outside the gene matches: 7.

CDR3 region: CASSTQGHEQFF. The CDR3 coding sequence is TGTGCCAGCAGTACGCAGGGGCATGAGCAGTTCTTC. The V and J genes are TRBV6-2 or TRBV6-3 and TRBJ2-1; possibly TRBD1 for D (6 bases). With 5 bases removed from V and 8 bases from J, the gap between germline ends came to 10 bases. Germline-derived CDR1 and CDR2 are MNHEY and SVGEGT. CDR3 length equals 12 residues.

CDR3 residues: CASSVLAGGSGEQYF. The CDR3 DNA follows: TGTGCCAGCAGTGTCCTGGCGGGAGGGTCGGGCGAGCAGTACTTC. The chain carries TRBV2 and TRBJ2-7; 9 bases match TRBD2. The CDR3 consists of 15 residues. The junction had 10 bases not matched to a gene; V was cut back by 4 bases and J by 6 bases. The germline V gene has CDR1 SNHLY and CDR2 FYNNEI.

This sequence joins TRBV19 and TRBJ1-5; D is unresolved. V lost 3 bases and J lost 1, with 13 bases in between. This CDR3 region has 16 residues. The germline V gene encodes CDR1 LNHDA and CDR2 SQIVND (reference sequence). This chain's CDR3 is CASSIPGSRSNQPQHF. In DNA form, the CDR3 reads TGTGCCAGTAGTATCCCGGGGTCGAGGAGCAATCAGCCCCAGCATTTT. Using reference TRBV19 and TRBJ1-5 for the parts outside the CDR3, the full variable domain is DGGITQSPKYLFRKEGQNVTLSCEQNLNHDAMYWYRQDPGQGLRLIYYSQIVNDFQKGDIAEGYSVSREKKESFPLTVTSAQKNPTAFYLCASSIPGSRSNQPQHFGDGTRLSIL.

This chain joins TRBV19 and TRBJ2-7; a possible D gene is TRBD2 (5 bases). The CDR3 is 15 amino acids. Germline V gene data show CDR1 as LNHDA and CDR2 as SQIVND (reference sequence). Trimming removed 1 base from V and 6 bases from J, with 16 bases in between. The CDR3 region is CASSIGRLAAAEQYF. Here the CDR3 DNA reads TGTGCCAGTAGTATAGGGAGGTTGGCAGCTGCCGAGCAGTACTTC.

The rearrangement links TRBV7-9 to TRBJ1-1, with unresolved D. Germline lookup yields CDR1 SEHNR and CDR2 FQNEAQ (reference sequence). The CDR3 contains 13 residues. Trimming pared 1 base from V and 6 bases from J, leaving 9 bases between. The CDR3 is CASSLELVAEAFF. CDR3 DNA sequence: TGTGCCAGCAGCTTAGAATTAGTGGCTGAAGCTTTCTTT.

The rearrangement joins TRBV10-3 to TRBJ2-2; no clear D gene. CDR3 size: 13 residues. From germline, CDR1 is ENHRY and CDR2 SYGVKD. Trimming left V 8 bases short and J 6 bases short, with 13 bases between. The CDR3 loop reads CAILRQAAGELFF. CDR3 in DNA: TGTGCCATCCTAAGGCAGGCAGCCGGGGAGCTGTTTTTT.

V is TRBV29-1 and J is TRBJ2-5, with a tentative D call TRBD1 (8 bases). The germline V gene encodes CDR1 SQVTM and CDR2 ANQGSEA. V was trimmed by 4 bases and J by 5 bases, leaving 23 bases between them. The CDR3 totals 16 residues. This CDR3 is CSVGGGGQGRTETQYF. In DNA form, the CDR3 reads TGCAGCGTTGGGGGGGGAGGACAGGGAAGGACTGAGACCCAGTACTTC.

V usage is TRBV18 and J usage is TRBJ2-7; 10 nucleotides line up with TRBD1. This CDR3 contains 14 residues. J was trimmed by 4 bases and V by 4 bases; bases with no gene match: 4. Germline values: CDR1 KGHSH, CDR2 LQKENI. Written as DNA, the CDR3 is TGTGCCAGCTCACTCGACAGGGGGCTATACGAGCAGTACTTC. Amino acids: CASSLDRGLYEQYF. The whole variable domain, remainder taken from reference TRBV18 and TRBJ2-7, is NAGVMQNPRHLVRRRGQEARLRCSPMKGHSHVYWYRQLPEEGLKFMVYLQKENIIDESGMPKERFSAEFPKEGPSILRIQQVVRGDSAAYFCASSLDRGLYEQYFGPGTRLTVT.

This chain connects TRBV19 to TRBJ2-1, with 13 bases lining up with TRBD2. Germline CDR1 is LNHDA and CDR2 is SQIVND (reference sequence). There are 16 residues in the CDR3. J was trimmed by 6 bases and V by 4 bases; bases with no gene match: 6. As DNA, the CDR3 is TGTGCCAGTAGTACCAAGGGACTAGCGGGGACCAATGAGCAGTTCTTC. It encodes CASSTKGLAGTNEQFF.